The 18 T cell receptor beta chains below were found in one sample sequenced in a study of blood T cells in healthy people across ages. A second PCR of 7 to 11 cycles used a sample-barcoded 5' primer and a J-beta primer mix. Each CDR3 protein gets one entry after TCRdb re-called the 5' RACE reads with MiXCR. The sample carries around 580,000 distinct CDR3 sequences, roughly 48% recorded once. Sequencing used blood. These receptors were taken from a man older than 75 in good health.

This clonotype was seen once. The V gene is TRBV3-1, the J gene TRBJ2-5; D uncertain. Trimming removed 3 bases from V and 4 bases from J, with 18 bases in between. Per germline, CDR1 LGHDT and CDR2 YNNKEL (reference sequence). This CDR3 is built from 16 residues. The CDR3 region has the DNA TGTGCCAGCAGCCACTATGACCCACCGGCAGGAGAGACCCAGTACTTC. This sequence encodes CASSHYDPPAGETQYF.

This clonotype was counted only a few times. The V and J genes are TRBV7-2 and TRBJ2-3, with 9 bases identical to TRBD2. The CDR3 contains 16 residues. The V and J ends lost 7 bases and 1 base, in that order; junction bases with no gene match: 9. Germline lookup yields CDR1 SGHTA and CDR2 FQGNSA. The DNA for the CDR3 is TGTGCCAGCACCCAGAGTAGCGGGGGACGCACAGATACGCAGTATTTT. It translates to CASTQSSGGRTDTQYF.

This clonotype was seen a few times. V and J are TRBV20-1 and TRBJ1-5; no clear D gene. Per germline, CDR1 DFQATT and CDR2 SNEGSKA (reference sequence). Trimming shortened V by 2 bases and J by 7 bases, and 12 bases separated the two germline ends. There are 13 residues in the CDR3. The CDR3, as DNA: TGCAGTGCTAGAAGAGCGGTTAAACAGCCCCAGCATTTT. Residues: CSARRAVKQPQHF.

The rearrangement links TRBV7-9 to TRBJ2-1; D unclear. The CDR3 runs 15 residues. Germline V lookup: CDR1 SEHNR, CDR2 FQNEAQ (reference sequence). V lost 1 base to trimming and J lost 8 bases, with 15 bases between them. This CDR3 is CASSLDRGRAYEQFF. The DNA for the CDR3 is TGTGCCAGCAGCTTAGACCGAGGTCGGGCCTATGAGCAGTTCTTC.

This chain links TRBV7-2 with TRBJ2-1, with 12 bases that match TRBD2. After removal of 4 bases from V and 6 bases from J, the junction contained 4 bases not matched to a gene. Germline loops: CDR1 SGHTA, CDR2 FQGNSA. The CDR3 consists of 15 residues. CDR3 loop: CASSSRLAGANEQFF. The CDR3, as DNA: TGTGCCAGCAGCTCCCGACTAGCGGGAGCCAATGAGCAGTTCTTC. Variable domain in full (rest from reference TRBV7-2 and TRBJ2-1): GAGVSQSPSNKVTEKGKDVELRCDPISGHTALYWYRQSLGQGLEFLIYFQGNSAPDKSGLPSDRFSAERTGGSVSTLTIQRTQQEDSAVYLCASSSRLAGANEQFFGPGTRLTVL.

CDR3 protein: CASSQVEGGSYEQYF. The CDR3 DNA reads TGTGCCAGCAGCCAAGTTGAAGGGGGCTCCTACGAGCAGTACTTC. This chain links TRBV3-1 with TRBJ2-7, with TRBD1 as a possible D gene (6 bases). Trimming shortened V by 1 base and J by 0 bases, and 10 bases separated the two germline ends. CDR3 size: 15 residues. Germline V gene sequence: CDR1 LGHDT, CDR2 YNNKEL (reference sequence).

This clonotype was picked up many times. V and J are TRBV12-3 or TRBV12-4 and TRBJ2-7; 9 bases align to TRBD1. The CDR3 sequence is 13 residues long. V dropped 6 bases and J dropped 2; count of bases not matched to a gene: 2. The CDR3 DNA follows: TGTGCCAGCAGCCGGACAGGGGCCTACGAGCAGTACTTC. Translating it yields CASSRTGAYEQYF.

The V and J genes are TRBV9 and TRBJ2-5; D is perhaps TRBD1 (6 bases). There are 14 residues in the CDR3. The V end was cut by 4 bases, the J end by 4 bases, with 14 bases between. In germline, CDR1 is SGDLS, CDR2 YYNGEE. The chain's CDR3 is CASSPLTGIETQYF. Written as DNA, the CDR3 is TGTGCCAGCAGCCCCCTGACAGGCATAGAGACCCAGTACTTC.

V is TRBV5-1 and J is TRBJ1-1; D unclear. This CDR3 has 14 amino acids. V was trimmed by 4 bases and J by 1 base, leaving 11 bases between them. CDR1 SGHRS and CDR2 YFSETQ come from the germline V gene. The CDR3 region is CASSPTEGNTEAFF. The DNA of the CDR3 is TGCGCCAGCAGCCCAACCGAGGGGAACACTGAAGCTTTCTTT.

The CDR3 coding sequence is TGTGCCAGCAGCATAATAGGGGGGGGAGCTGGGGCCAACGTCCTGACTTTC. Its protein is CASSIIGGGAGANVLTF. The chain carries TRBV7-3 and TRBJ2-6, with D tentatively TRBD2 (7 bases). V was clipped by 5 bases and J by 2 bases, with 16 bases between them. The germline gives CDR1 SGHTA, CDR2 FQGTGA. CDR3 length equals 17 residues.

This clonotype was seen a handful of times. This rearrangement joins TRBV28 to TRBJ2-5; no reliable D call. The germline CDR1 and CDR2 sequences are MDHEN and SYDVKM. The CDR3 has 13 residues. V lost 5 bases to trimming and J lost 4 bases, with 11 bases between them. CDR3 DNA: TGTGCCAGCAGTATATCCTCCAGAGAGACCCAGTACTTC. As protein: CASSISSRETQYF.

The CDR3, as DNA: TGCAGCGTTGGCCCCGAAGACAGGGCCCAGGGCACCGGGGAGCTGTTTTTT. Amino acid sequence: CSVGPEDRAQGTGELFF. V usage is TRBV29-1 and J usage is TRBJ2-2; the match to TRBD1 covers 7 bases. The trim removed 4 bases at V and 4 bases at J, leaving 15 bases unmatched. Per germline, CDR1 SQVTM and CDR2 ANQGSEA. CDR3 length equals 17 residues.

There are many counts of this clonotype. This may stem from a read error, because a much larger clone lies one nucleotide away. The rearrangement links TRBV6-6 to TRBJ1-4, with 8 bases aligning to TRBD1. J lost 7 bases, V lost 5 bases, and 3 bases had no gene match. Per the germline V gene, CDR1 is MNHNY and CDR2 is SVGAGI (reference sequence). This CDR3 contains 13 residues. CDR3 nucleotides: TGTGCCAGCAGTCGCGGACAGGGTGAAAAACTGTTTTTT. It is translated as CASSRGQGEKLFF.

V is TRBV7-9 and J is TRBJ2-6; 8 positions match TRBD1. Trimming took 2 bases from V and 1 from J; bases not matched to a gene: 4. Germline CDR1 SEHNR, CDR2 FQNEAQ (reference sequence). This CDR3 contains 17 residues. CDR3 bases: TGTGCCAGCAGCTTAACAGGGGGACCATCTGGGGCCAACGTCCTGACTTTC. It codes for CASSLTGGPSGANVLTF.

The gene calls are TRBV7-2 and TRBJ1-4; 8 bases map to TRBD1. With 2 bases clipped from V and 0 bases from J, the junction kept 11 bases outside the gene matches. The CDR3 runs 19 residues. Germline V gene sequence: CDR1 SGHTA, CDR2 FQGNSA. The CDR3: CASSLLLDRAAATNEKLFF. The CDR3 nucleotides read TGTGCCAGCAGCTTACTCCTGGACAGGGCGGCGGCAACTAATGAAAAACTGTTTTTT.

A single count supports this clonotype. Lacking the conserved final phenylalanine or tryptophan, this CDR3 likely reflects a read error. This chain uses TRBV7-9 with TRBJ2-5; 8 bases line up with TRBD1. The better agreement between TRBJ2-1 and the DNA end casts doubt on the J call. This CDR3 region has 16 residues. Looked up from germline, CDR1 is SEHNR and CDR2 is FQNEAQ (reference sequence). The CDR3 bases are TGTGCCAGCAGCTTAGGTCGGACAGGGCTCCAAGAGACCCAGTTCGTC. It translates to CASSLGRTGLQETQFV.

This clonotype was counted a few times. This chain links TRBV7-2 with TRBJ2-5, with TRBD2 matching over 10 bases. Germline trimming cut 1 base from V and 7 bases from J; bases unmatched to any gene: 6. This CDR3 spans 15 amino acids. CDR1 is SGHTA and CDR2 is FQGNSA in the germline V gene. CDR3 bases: TGTGCCAGCAGCTTAGAAGCGGGGGGGTTAAGGACCCAGTACTTC. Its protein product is CASSLEAGGLRTQYF. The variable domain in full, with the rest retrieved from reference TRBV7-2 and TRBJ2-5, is GAGVSQSPSNKVTEKGKDVELRCDPISGHTALYWYRQSLGQGLEFLIYFQGNSAPDKSGLPSDRFSAERTGGSVSTLTIQRTQQEDSAVYLCASSLEAGGLRTQYFGPGTRLLVL.

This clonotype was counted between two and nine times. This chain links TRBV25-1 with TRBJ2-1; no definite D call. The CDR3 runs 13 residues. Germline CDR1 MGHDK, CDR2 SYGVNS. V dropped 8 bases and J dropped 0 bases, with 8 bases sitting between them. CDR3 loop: CASQSSSYNEQFF. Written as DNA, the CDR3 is TGTGCCAGCCAGTCAAGCTCCTACAATGAGCAGTTCTTC.